The 32 T cell receptor beta chains reported below all come from one sample, sequenced in a study of blood T cell repertoires in COVID-19. Assay used: immunoSEQ multiplex PCR; TCRdb lists only in-frame clones, some missing. The sample has around 130,000 clones; around 85% are singletons. Sequenced: peripheral blood. The receptors derive from a human donor in a cohort sampled during active COVID-19.

J is TRBJ2-5 and V is TRBV11-2; TRBD2 is a possible D gene (6 bases). The CDR3 runs 16 residues. Germline V gives CDR1 SGHAT, CDR2 FQNNGV. V lost 5 bases and J lost 4, with 20 bases in between. CDR3 loop: CASSRADYLSRETQYF. The DNA of the CDR3 is TGTGCCAGCAGCCGGGCGGACTATCTCTCCAGAGAGACCCAGTACTTC.

The chain carries TRBV18 and TRBJ1-1; maybe TRBD1 (5 bases). Germline V gene lookup returns CDR1 KGHSH and CDR2 LQKENI. V gave up 4 bases and J gave up 4 bases, with 22 bases separating them. CDR3 length: 17 residues. The chain's CDR3 is CASSQRGPSTGFTEAFF. CDR3 DNA sequence: TGTGCCAGCTCACAGAGAGGACCGAGTACAGGATTCACTGAAGCTTTCTTT.

Here the CDR3 reads CASSLKLAGGGELFF. The CDR3 region has the DNA TGCGCCAGCAGCTTGAAATTAGCGGGCGGTGGGGAGCTGTTTTTT. The chain links TRBV5-1 to TRBJ2-2; 7 bases are shared with TRBD2. Trimming removed 1 base from V and 8 bases from J; junction bases left unmatched: 8. Germline V gives CDR1 SGHRS, CDR2 YFSETQ. The CDR3 covers 15 residues.

V usage is TRBV5-1 and J usage is TRBJ1-1, with D perhaps TRBD1 (6 bases). Germline V CDR1 and CDR2: SGHRS, YFSETQ. The CDR3 sequence is 14 residues long. V lost 4 bases, J lost 1 base, and 11 bases lay in between. CDR3 nucleotides: TGCGCCAGCAGCCCGTCGACAGGGAACACTGAAGCTTTCTTT. Translation gives CASSPSTGNTEAFF.

This clone was found once. This chain links TRBV12-5 with TRBJ2-3; TRBD1 aligns across 10 bases. The germline gives CDR1 LGHNT, CDR2 FRNRAP. The CDR3 totals 15 residues. The ends lost 9 bases at V and 5 bases at J; junction bases unmatched: 11. CDR3 loop: CASRSDRGRRDTQYF. CDR3 bases: TGTGCTAGCAGGTCCGACAGGGGGCGAAGAGATACGCAGTATTTT. The whole variable domain, remainder taken from reference TRBV12-5 and TRBJ2-3, is DARVTQTPRHKVTEMGQEVTMRCQPILGHNTVFWYRQTMMQGLELLAYFRNRAPLDDSGMPKDRFSAEMPDATLATLKIQPSEPRDSAVYFCASRSDRGRRDTQYFGPGTRLTVL.

The chain links TRBV5-1 to TRBJ2-5; D is possibly TRBD1 (6 bases). CDR1 and CDR2 (germline): SGHRS, YFSETQ. The ends were cut back, 0 bases at V and 9 bases at J, with 15 bases in the middle. The CDR3 runs to 14 residues. The CDR3 DNA is TGCGCCAGCAGCTTGGTGGCACAGGGACCCCCCCAGTACTTC. As protein: CASSLVAQGPPQYF.

This chain links TRBV5-1 with TRBJ1-1; 7 nucleotides align to TRBD1. J lost 8 bases, V lost 0 bases, and 4 bases had no gene match. Germline values: CDR1 SGHRS, CDR2 YFSETQ. The CDR3 has 13 amino acids. CDR3 DNA: TGCGCCAGCAGCTTGGAGGGGGCGGGAGAAGCTTTCTTT. Protein product: CASSLEGAGEAFF.

The chain uses TRBV11-2 and TRBJ2-3, with D uncertain. Germline CDR1 and CDR2: SGHAT and FQNNGV. CDR3 length: 13 amino acids. V lost 3 bases and J 6 bases, leaving 10 bases between the germline ends. CDR3 nucleotides: TGTGCCAGCAGCTTGATGAACCGGGATACGCAGTATTTT. Protein: CASSLMNRDTQYF.

The chain carries TRBV6-5 and TRBJ1-4, with TRBD1 matching over 7 bases. The CDR3 extends over 14 amino acids. From germline, CDR1 is MNHEY and CDR2 SVGAGI. V gave up 5 bases and J gave up 10 bases; unmatched junction bases: 10. CDR3 protein: CASSQGVRLLKLFF. The CDR3 DNA sequence: TGTGCCAGCAGTCAGGGGGTTCGACTTTTAAAACTGTTTTTT.

The rearrangement uses TRBV5-8 and TRBJ2-3; unclear D gene. The CDR3 length is 14 residues. Trimming removed 3 bases from V and 0 bases from J, with 8 bases in between. The germline gives CDR1 SGHTS, CDR2 YDEGEE. For the CDR3, the DNA is TGTGCCAGCAGCTACTCCCCGAGCACAGATACGCAGTATTTT. Amino acids: CASSYSPSTDTQYF.

This rearrangement joins TRBV10-3 to TRBJ1-5; D might be TRBD1 (6 bases). Looked up from germline, CDR1 is ENHRY and CDR2 is SYGVKD. V shed 6 bases and J shed 11 bases, with 14 bases lying between them. There are 12 residues in the CDR3. The CDR3 DNA is TGTGCCATCAGCCAAGGGGGGGAGACCCAGCATTTT. It translates to CAISQGGETQHF.

CDR3 region: CASSDSGTGATANYGYTF. In DNA form, the CDR3 reads TGTGCCAGCAGCGATTCCGGGACAGGGGCGACAGCTAACTATGGCTACACCTTC. The chain carries TRBV9 and TRBJ1-2, with TRBD1 matching 10 bases. This CDR3 comprises 18 residues. Germline V gives CDR1 SGDLS, CDR2 YYNGEE. The V gene end was trimmed by 3 bases and the J gene end by 0 bases; junction bases not matched to a gene: 11.

The gene calls are TRBV20-1 and TRBJ2-3; 10 nucleotides agree with TRBD1. Germline V gene sequence: CDR1 DFQATT, CDR2 SNEGSKA (reference sequence). Trimming removed 3 bases from V and 5 bases from J; junction bases left unmatched: 5. This CDR3 is built from 14 residues. This CDR3 reads CSASGTGAEDTQYF. CDR3 in DNA: TGCAGTGCTAGTGGGACAGGGGCTGAAGATACGCAGTATTTT.

The V gene is TRBV27, the J gene TRBJ1-2; D uncertain. The CDR3 consists of 13 residues. The V and J ends lost 3 bases and 6 bases respectively, with 11 bases between them. CDR1 MNHEY and CDR2 SMNVEV come from the germline V gene (reference sequence). The CDR3 reads CASSFRGWDGYTF. The CDR3 DNA reads TGTGCCAGCAGTTTTCGGGGATGGGATGGCTACACCTTC.

The V call is TRBV3-1 (or the pseudogene TRBV3-2), the J call TRBJ2-5, with D possibly being TRBD2 (6 bases). The CDR3 loop spans 15 amino acids. CDR1 and CDR2 from the germline V gene are LGHDT and YNNKEL (reference sequence). Trimming took off 1 base at V and 5 bases at J, with 14 bases between the two ends. The chain's CDR3 is CASSQGGGVAETQYF. CDR3 bases: TGTGCCAGCAGCCAAGGGGGCGGGGTGGCGGAGACCCAGTACTTC.

This chain uses TRBV6-5 with TRBJ1-2; 8 bases align to TRBD1. CDR1 MNHEY and CDR2 SVGAGI come from the germline V gene. Trimming took 2 bases from V and 14 from J; bases not matched to a gene: 7. The CDR3 length is 12 residues. Here the CDR3 reads CASSYDRGASTF. The CDR3, as DNA: TGTGCCAGCAGTTACGACAGGGGCGCCTCTACCTTC.

The chain uses TRBV14 and TRBJ1-1; D possibly corresponds to TRBD1 (5 bases). The germline V gene has CDR1 SGHDN and CDR2 FVKESK. The CDR3 consists of 14 residues. Trimming cost V 4 bases and J 10 bases, with 19 bases left between them. CDR3 sequence (DNA): TGTGCCAGCAGCCGGACGGGGGGGGATTTAGTAGCTTTCTTT. Its protein is CASSRTGGDLVAFF.

This chain links TRBV7-6 with TRBJ2-3; TRBD2 agrees at 14 bases. V lost 6 bases and J lost 8; bases outside the gene matches: 7. From germline, CDR1 is SGHVS and CDR2 FNYEAQ. The CDR3 has 15 residues. DNA for the CDR3: TGTGCCAGCAGTACCGGGACTAGCGGGAGTGGTACGCAGTATTTT. Its protein is CASSTGTSGSGTQYF.

In this sample, this clone turned up a few times. V usage is TRBV2 and J usage is TRBJ1-2; the D is unclear. Germline CDR1 SNHLY, CDR2 FYNNEI. Trimming took off 5 bases at V and 0 bases at J, with 7 bases between the two ends. The CDR3 is 13 residues long. CDR3 sequence reads: CASSNAANYGYTF. In nucleotides, the CDR3 is TGTGCCAGCAGTAATGCAGCTAACTATGGCTACACCTTC. The entire variable domain, with the rest obtained from reference TRBV2 and TRBJ1-2, is as follows: EPEVTQTPSHQVTQMGQEVILRCVPISNHLYFYWYRQILGQKVEFLVSFYNNEISEKSEIFDDQFSVERPDGSNFTLKIRSTKLEDSAMYFCASSNAANYGYTFGSGTRLTVV.

The chain couples TRBV24-1 to TRBJ2-2, with TRBD1 matching 9 bases. V gave up 5 bases and J gave up 2 bases; unmatched junction bases: 5. Germline V gene data show CDR1 as KGHDR and CDR2 as SFDVKD. This CDR3 is built from 16 residues. CDR3 in DNA: TGTGCCACCAGTGGCCGGACAGGGGTAAACACCGGGGAGCTGTTTTTT. It is translated as CATSGRTGVNTGELFF.

V usage is TRBV5-1 and J usage is TRBJ2-7, with 11 bases aligning to TRBD2. Germline CDR1 is SGHRS and CDR2 is YFSETQ. This CDR3 contains 15 residues. With V trimmed by 0 bases and J by 7 bases, 6 bases remained unmatched. CDR3 in DNA: TGCGCCAGCAGCTTGGAACTAGCGGGGGTAGGGGAGCAGTACGTC. This encodes CASSLELAGVGEQYV.

This clone was seen just once. The chain carries TRBV30 and TRBJ2-4, with D possibly TRBD2 on 6 matching bases. The germline V and J ends were trimmed by 4 bases and 6 bases, with 13 bases remaining between them. The CDR3 consists of 13 residues. CDR1 is GTSNPN, CDR2 SVGIG, per germline (reference sequence). The CDR3 sequence is CAWTPGTANIQYF. Here the CDR3 DNA reads TGTGCCTGGACCCCCGGGACTGCAAACATTCAGTACTTC.

As DNA, the CDR3 is TGTGCCAGTAGTTCATTAGCGGGAGAGCGGAATACGCAGTATTTT. Translating gives CASSSLAGERNTQYF. The chain carries TRBV19 and TRBJ2-3; 9 positions match TRBD2. V lost 5 bases and J lost 7; bases outside the gene matches: 10. Germline V lookup: CDR1 LNHDA, CDR2 SQIVND (reference sequence). The CDR3 has 15 amino acids.

The V call is TRBV11-3, the J call TRBJ2-1; 8 positions match TRBD2. Germline CDR1 SGHNT, CDR2 YENEEA. The V segment lost 4 bases and the J segment 3 bases; nucleotides outside the gene matches: 20. This CDR3 has 20 residues. CDR3 region: CASSSLKAGGWAGVYNEQFF. The CDR3 nucleotides read TGTGCCAGCAGCTCATTAAAGGCGGGGGGATGGGCAGGGGTCTACAATGAGCAGTTCTTC.

V usage is TRBV10-3 and J usage is TRBJ2-1, with 10 bases that match TRBD2. CDR1 and CDR2 from the germline V gene are ENHRY and SYGVKD. CDR3 length equals 21 residues. Unmatched junction bases numbered 17, after V lost 2 bases and J lost 1 base. The DNA of the CDR3 is TGTGCCATCAGTGAGAAGATACCGGGACTAGCGAAAGCTGGTTCCTACAATGAGCAGTTCTTC. Amino acids: CAISEKIPGLAKAGSYNEQFF.

The chain uses TRBV3-1 (or the pseudogene TRBV3-2) and TRBJ2-5, with a possible D match to TRBD2 (5 bases). The germline gives CDR1 LGHDT, CDR2 YNNKEL (reference sequence). This CDR3 is 13 amino acids long. Trimming removed 6 bases at V and 5 bases at J, with 13 bases between. CDR3 sequence (DNA): TGTGCCAGCAGAATCCTCTGGGAGGAGACCCAGTACTTC. It encodes CASRILWEETQYF.

This chain links TRBV19 with TRBJ1-2; TRBD1 might be the D (5 bases). Trimming removed 8 bases from V and 8 bases from J, with 18 bases in between. The CDR3 length is 13 residues. Germline V gene sequence: CDR1 LNHDA, CDR2 SQIVND (reference sequence). CDR3 amino acids: CASSPPGRSGYTF. In nucleotides, the CDR3 is TGTGCCAGTTCCCCGCCAGGGCGGTCCGGCTACACCTTC.

The V gene is TRBV5-1, the J gene TRBJ1-3; D uncertain. V was cut by 0 bases and J by 9 bases, with 16 bases left in between. CDR1 is SGHRS, CDR2 YFSETQ, per germline. The CDR3 extends over 15 amino acids. Written as DNA, the CDR3 is TGCGCCAGCAGCTTGGCCCCGGGAGTCTTGGGCACCATATATTTT. It translates to CASSLAPGVLGTIYF.

J is TRBJ2-3 and V is TRBV30; a possible D gene is TRBD2 (5 bases). The germline CDR1 and CDR2 sequences are GTSNPN and SVGIG (reference sequence). With 0 bases removed from V and 0 bases from J, the gap between germline ends came to 13 bases. The CDR3 spans 16 residues. CDR3 sequence (DNA): TGTGCCTGGAGTGTGACTATAGCGACTAGCACAGATACGCAGTATTTT. Encoded protein: CAWSVTIATSTDTQYF. The full variable domain, rest sourced from reference TRBV30 and TRBJ2-3, is SQTIHQWPATLVQPVGSPLSLECTVEGTSNPNLYWYRQAAGRGLQLLFYSVGIGQISSEVPQNLSASRPQDRQFILSSKKLLLSDSGFYLCAWSVTIATSTDTQYFGPGTRLTVL.

The V call is TRBV30, the J call TRBJ1-1; 7 bases match TRBD1. Losses at the gene ends were 8 bases for V and 1 base for J; bases not matched to a gene: 10. The germline V gene has CDR1 GTSNPN and CDR2 SVGIG (reference sequence). This CDR3 is built from 14 residues. The CDR3 is CAHNPGQRNTEAFF. The CDR3 DNA sequence: TGTGCCCACAATCCGGGACAGAGGAACACTGAAGCTTTCTTT.

This clone was detected only once. The chain joins TRBV7-9 to TRBJ2-3; tentatively, D is TRBD1 (5 bases). Germline CDR1 and CDR2: SEHNR and FQNEAQ (reference sequence). The CDR3 sequence is 12 residues long. The V end lost 5 bases, the J end lost 7 bases, and 10 bases lay between the germline ends. The CDR3 is CASSPPGYTQYF. The DNA for the CDR3 is TGTGCCAGCAGCCCGCCAGGGTATACGCAGTATTTT.

This CDR3 is CASSEATGELFF. DNA for the CDR3: TGTGCCAGTAGTGAAGCCACCGGGGAGCTGTTTTTT. The rearrangement joins TRBV19 to TRBJ2-2; D is undetermined. The CDR3 runs to 12 residues. Deletions cut 5 bases from V and 4 bases from J, with 5 bases between. CDR1 and CDR2 from the germline V gene are LNHDA and SQIVND (reference sequence). The complete variable domain, with remaining parts taken from reference TRBV19 and TRBJ2-2, reads DGGITQSPKYLFRKEGQNVTLSCEQNLNHDAMYWYRQDPGQGLRLIYYSQIVNDFQKGDIAEGYSVSREKKESFPLTVTSAQKNPTAFYLCASSEATGELFFGEGSRLTVL.